The entry below describes one T cell receptor (beta chain). This specimen comes from a study of T cells after yellow fever vaccination. The CDR3 runs to 15 residues. V dropped 5 bases and J dropped 9 bases, with 20 bases sitting between them. Germline V CDR1 and CDR2: MNHNS, SASEGT. 5'RACE template switching generated TCR cDNA, adding a universal primer site and UMIs. TCRdb called the 5' RACE reads again in MiXCR, with one record for every CDR3 protein. The sample lists nearly 550,000 distinct CDR3 sequences; approximately 21% were seen once. This rearrangement joins TRBV6-1 to TRBJ2-1; the D gene could be TRBD1 or TRBD2 (6 bases each). The sequences come from PBMCs, collected 15 days after the yellow fever booster vaccination. This receptor was identified in a man aged 25 to 40 who received the YFV17D yellow fever vaccine. CDR3 residues: CASSPRTGSGVEQFF. CDR3 DNA: TGTGCCAGCAGTCCCCGAACAGGGTCGGGAGTTGAGCAGTTCTTC.